Following are 18 T cell receptor beta chains from one sample sequenced in a study of blood T cells in healthy people across ages. The second PCR ran roughly 7 to 11 cycles with a sample-barcoded 5' primer and J-beta primers. TCRdb recomputed calls from the 5' RACE reads with MiXCR, one row per CDR3 protein. The data contain over 700,000 distinct CDR3 sequences, 20% to 25% of them seen just once; the ten biggest clones take up just under 9.5%. These data were also filed under a second study, of T cells of mothers and their children.

The sequencing sample was made of blood. The origin of the receptors is a boy between 5 and 17 years old in good health.

V is TRBV20-1 and J is TRBJ2-1; 8 bases line up with TRBD2. The CDR3 length is 15 residues. The J segment lost 7 bases and the V segment lost 6 bases, leaving 14 bases of the junction unmatched. Germline V gives CDR1 DFQATT, CDR2 SNEGSKA (reference sequence). CDR3 nucleotides: TGCAGTGCACCCGGGACTAGTGTACTTGGGAATGAGCAGTTCTTC. This gives the protein CSAPGTSVLGNEQFF.

The J gene is TRBJ2-5, the V gene TRBV7-9; D gene unclear. Judging by the DNA end, TRBJ2-1 fits better; the J call may be wrong. Per germline, CDR1 SEHNR and CDR2 FQNEAQ (reference sequence). The CDR3 extends over 13 amino acids. CDR3 coding DNA: TGTGCCAGCAGTTATACAGTCGACCATGAGCAGTTCTTC. It is translated as CASSYTVDHEQFF.

For this clonotype: One junction end does not reproduce the germline sequence, and a read error may be involved. The V and J genes are TRBV6-4 and TRBJ2-6; maybe TRBD1 (5 bases). The germline gives CDR1 MRHNA, CDR2 SNTAGT. The CDR3 totals 14 residues. The CDR3 sequence is CASSDNSGANVLPF. CDR3 sequence (DNA): TGTGCTAGCAGTGACAACTCTGGGGCCAACGTCCTGCCTTTC.

This clonotype was detected a few times. This chain links TRBV2 with TRBJ2-1; D is uncertain. The end of the DNA fits TRBJ2-5 better, so the J call may be wrong. CDR1 and CDR2 (germline): SNHLY, FYNNEI. The CDR3 covers 10 residues. As DNA, the CDR3 is TGTGCCAGTACGGGCGGGACCCAGTACTTC. Its translation: CASTGGTQYF.

This clonotype was picked up many times. The gene calls are TRBV3-1 and TRBJ1-1; no definite D call. CDR3 length: 14 amino acids. Trimming stripped 5 bases from V and 5 bases from J, with 15 bases between. Per the germline V gene, CDR1 is LGHDT and CDR2 is YNNKEL (reference sequence). This CDR3 reads CASSSLGPGTEAFF. The CDR3 DNA reads TGTGCCAGCAGCTCTCTCGGACCGGGAACTGAAGCTTTCTTT.

This clonotype was detected only a few times. V gene TRBV9 combines with J gene TRBJ2-3; 10 bases fit TRBD2. Germline CDR1 SGDLS, CDR2 YYNGEE. V lost 1 base to trimming and J lost 3 bases; unmatched junction nucleotides: 8. This CDR3 has 17 amino acids. CDR3 sequence reads: CASSVSSSGRRTDTQYF. As DNA, the CDR3 is TGTGCCAGCAGCGTATCGTCTAGCGGGAGAAGGACAGATACGCAGTATTTT.

As to this clonotype: Without the conserved terminal phenylalanine or tryptophan, this CDR3 likely stems from a read error. The rearrangement links TRBV24-1 to TRBJ1-2; D possibly corresponds to TRBD1 (5 bases). V lost 2 bases and J 2 bases, leaving 14 bases between the germline ends. The germline gives CDR1 KGHDR, CDR2 SFDVKD. The CDR3 loop spans 16 amino acids. The CDR3 DNA reads as TGTGCCACCAGTGATTCGACAGCCGAAGAGAACTATGGCTACACCTCC. This sequence encodes CATSDSTAEENYGYTS.

The chain links TRBV7-9 to TRBJ1-2, with D perhaps TRBD1 (5 bases). There are 14 residues in the CDR3. The germline V gene has CDR1 SEHNR and CDR2 FQNEAQ (reference sequence). The CDR3 here is CTGSPTGPPVGYTF. The CDR3 region has the DNA TGTACCGGCTCGCCGACGGGGCCTCCGGTTGGCTACACCTTC.

This clonotype was detected a few times. This sequence joins TRBV7-2 and TRBJ1-2, with a possible D match to TRBD1 (5 bases). V lost 5 bases to trimming and J lost 5 bases, with 15 bases between them. Per the germline V gene, CDR1 is SGHTA and CDR2 is FQGNSA. This CDR3 is 14 amino acids long. CDR3 region: CASSAFPGNYGYTF. Here the CDR3 DNA reads TGTGCCAGCAGCGCATTTCCAGGGAATTATGGCTACACCTTC.

The gene calls are TRBV7-9 and TRBJ1-2; D unresolved. Germline V gene lookup returns CDR1 SEHNR and CDR2 FQNEAQ (reference sequence). This CDR3 region has 14 residues. V lost 1 base and J lost 3, with 9 bases in between. As DNA, the CDR3 is TGTGCCAGCAGCTTAGATCTGGAGTACTATGGCTACACCTTC. Translation gives CASSLDLEYYGYTF.

This clonotype turned up a few times. This rearrangement joins TRBV15 to TRBJ1-2; D is uncertain. V lost 1 base and J 2 bases, leaving 8 bases between the germline ends. The germline V gene has CDR1 LNHNV and CDR2 YYDKDF (reference sequence). The CDR3 loop spans 14 amino acids. CDR3 residues: CATSRVAENYGYTF. The DNA for the CDR3 is TGTGCCACCAGCAGAGTTGCAGAAAACTATGGCTACACCTTC. Full variable domain (remainder filled in from reference TRBV15 and TRBJ1-2): DAMVIQNPRYQVTQFGKPVTLSCSQTLNHNVMYWYQQKSSQAPKLLFHYYDKDFNNEADTPDNFQSRRPNTSFCFLDIRSPGLGDTAMYLCATSRVAENYGYTFGSGTRLTVV.

This clonotype was seen at least ten times. V is TRBV29-1 and J is TRBJ1-5; 8 nucleotides line up with TRBD1. V was pared by 4 bases and J by 3 bases, with 2 bases of the junction left unmatched. The CDR3 length is 13 residues. In germline, CDR1 is SQVTM, CDR2 ANQGSEA. DNA for the CDR3: TGCAGCGTTGTGGACAGGGTCAATCAGCCCCAGCATTTT. Amino acid sequence: CSVVDRVNQPQHF. The whole variable domain, filled in from reference TRBV29-1 and TRBJ1-5, reads SAVISQKPSRDICQRGTSLTIQCQVDSQVTMMFWYRQQPGQSLTLIATANQGSEATYESGFVIDKFPISRPNLTFSTLTVSNMSPEDSSIYLCSVVDRVNQPQHFGDGTRLSIL.

The genes are TRBV29-1 and TRBJ2-3; D not resolved. Trimming took off 6 bases at V and 4 bases at J, with 8 bases between the two ends. Germline V gene lookup returns CDR1 SQVTM and CDR2 ANQGSEA. The CDR3 sequence is 11 residues long. The CDR3 coding sequence is TGCAGCGTCGCCCACCCAGATACGCAGTATTTT. Its protein is CSVAHPDTQYF.

This clonotype was observed a handful of times. The chain recombines TRBV29-1 with TRBJ2-7; a possible D gene is TRBD1 (6 bases). This CDR3 is 12 amino acids long. Germline-derived CDR1 and CDR2 are SQVTM and ANQGSEA. Trimming removed 3 bases at V and 6 bases at J, with 12 bases between. The CDR3: CSVDTGMSEQYF. The DNA of the CDR3 is TGCAGCGTTGATACAGGGATGAGCGAGCAGTACTTC.

This clonotype was recorded a few times. An end of the junction does not agree with germline; a read error may underlie this. This chain links TRBV7-2 with TRBJ2-5; D might be TRBD1 (6 bases). The CDR3 length is 12 residues. Looked up from germline, CDR1 is SGHTA and CDR2 is FQGNSA. The CDR3 coding sequence is TGTGCCAGCAGCTTAGTATATGGCGAGGGGGACTTC. The encoded protein is CASSLVYGEGDF.

The J gene is TRBJ1-5, the V gene TRBV2; tentatively, D is TRBD1 (6 bases). V was clipped by 6 bases and J by 0 bases, with 12 bases between them. Looked up from germline, CDR1 is SNHLY and CDR2 is FYNNEI. The CDR3 extends over 15 amino acids. The CDR3 DNA sequence: TGTGCCAGCAGACGGGACACCGATAGCAATCAGCCCCAGCATTTT. This gives the protein CASRRDTDSNQPQHF.

V and J are TRBV7-2 and TRBJ1-6; possibly TRBD1 for D (6 bases). The CDR3 covers 14 residues. Between the trimmed V and J ends, which lost 4 bases and 6 bases, there was a span of 10 bases. Germline V gene sequence: CDR1 SGHTA, CDR2 FQGNSA. The CDR3 region is CASSSQGFNSPLHF. The CDR3 coding sequence is TGTGCCAGCAGCTCGCAGGGGTTTAATTCACCCCTCCACTTT.

The gene calls are TRBV21-1 and TRBJ1-1; TRBD1, as called in the table, went unchecked against the DNA. TRBV21-1 is noted as a pseudogene. The CDR3 spans 21 residues. The CDR3 DNA follows: TGTGCCAGCAGCAAAGCGCTTTTATTGCGGGACAGGGGAAAGGGGGAGACTGAAGCTTTCTTT. Encoded protein: CASSKALLLRDRGKGETEAFF.